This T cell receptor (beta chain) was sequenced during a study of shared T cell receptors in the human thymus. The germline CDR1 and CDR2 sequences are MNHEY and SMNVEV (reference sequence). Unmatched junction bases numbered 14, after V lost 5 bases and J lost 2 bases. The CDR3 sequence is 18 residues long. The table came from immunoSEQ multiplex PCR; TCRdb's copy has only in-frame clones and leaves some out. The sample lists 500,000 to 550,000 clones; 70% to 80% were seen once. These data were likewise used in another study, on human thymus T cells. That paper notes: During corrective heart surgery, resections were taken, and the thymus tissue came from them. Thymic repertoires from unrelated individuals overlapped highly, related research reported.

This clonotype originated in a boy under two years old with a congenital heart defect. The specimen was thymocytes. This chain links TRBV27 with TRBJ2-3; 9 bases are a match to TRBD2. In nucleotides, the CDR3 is TGTGCCAGCAGTCCTTTAGGGCTCGCGGGAGGGACCACAGATACGCAGTATTTT. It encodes CASSPLGLAGGTTDTQYF.